This TCR beta chain is drawn from a study of blood T cells in healthy people across ages. Study observations and caveats: Donor CMV status was unknown, possibly confounding expanded clonotype changes. Age brought a roughly linear fall in TCR beta diversity measured per million T cells.

As concerns this clonotype: Its specificity is unknown. One junction end does not reproduce the germline sequence, and a read error may be involved.

Primers used in a second PCR of roughly 6 to 11 cycles were a sample-barcoded 5' primer and a J-beta primer mix. The authors tagged each cDNA molecule using a template-switch adaptor with 12 random nucleotides. TCRdb processed the 5' RACE reads anew with MiXCR; each CDR3 protein has one entry. This sample yields 1.5 million to 1.9 million distinct CDR3 sequences, of which approximately 43% are seen a single time; just over 4% belongs to the top ten. About 10 milliliters of peripheral blood were drawn from each donor. This CDR3 spans 15 amino acids. Looked up from germline, CDR1 is MDHEN and CDR2 is SYDVKM.

The sample comprised blood. The chain joins TRBV28 to TRBJ2-1; D could derive from TRBD1 or TRBD2 (5 bases each). This clonotype was obtained from a woman between 18 and 30 years old in good health. For the CDR3, the DNA is TGTGCCAGCAGCCTTGGGACGTCCATCTCCAATGGGCAGTTCTTC. Translation: CASSLGTSISNGQFF.